Listed below are T cell receptor beta chains from one sample, sequenced in a study of T cells in Graves' hyperthyroidism and ophthalmopathy. In TCRdb, the multiplex PCR reads were re-called with MiXCR into one record per CDR3 protein. This sample has under 300,000 distinct CDR3 sequences, with around 25% found just once. The source material was blood. The receptors here all came from a man in his forties with Graves' hyperthyroidism that later progressed to Graves' ophthalmopathy. Each CDR3 is given without its conserved first and last residue. Fields, in order: clone size, J gene, V gene, CDR3 protein. Some rows have no size entry. The others give once, few or many, or a class for an expanded clone.

>NA|TRBJ2-2|TRBV4-3
ASSQDSQGLFTGELF
>many|TRBJ1-5|TRBV30
AWSVLAGNQPQH
>many|TRBJ2-7|TRBV30
AWSHYSWTGSYEQY
>NA|TRBJ2-7|TRBV6-5
ASSYYPRTTYEQY
>many|TRBJ2-1|TRBV11-1
ASSFFHSGHNEQF
>NA|TRBJ2-7|TRBV24-1
ATSDPGRGGEQY
>once|TRBJ2-7|TRBV20-1
SARAPSGQRYNEQY
>NA|TRBJ2-2|TRBV28
ASSDQVAGELF
>many|TRBJ2-7|TRBV6-5
ASSLTDGEQY
>few|TRBJ2-7|TRBV28
ASSFIDSVDYEQY
>many|TRBJ2-5|TRBV11-2
ASSLGGDSQETQY
>many|TRBJ2-7|TRBV28
ASSSPRGGDTYEQY
>NA|TRBJ2-7|TRBV6-2/TRBV6-3
ASSYSSGTGREQY
>many|TRBJ1-2|TRBV20-1
SARDEQGIGRYT
>many|TRBJ2-7|TRBV6-5
ASTSQRGTYEQY
>few|TRBJ2-7|TRBV7-2
ASSETSGGHYEQY
>many|TRBJ2-5|TRBV12-3/TRBV12-4
ASSLLGGSLGETQY
>many|TRBJ2-5|TRBV20-1
SAGLGQGEETQY
>many|TRBJ1-2|TRBV3-1
ASSQGNSNYGYT